This TCR beta chain was identified in a study of graft-versus-host responses after intestinal transplantation. Study summary: Induction with anti-thymocyte globulin, then tacrolimus and steroids for about 3 years, was given to all recipients.

In regard to this clone: Its antigen remains unidentified.

Generated by immunoSEQ multiplex PCR, the TCRdb table keeps only in-frame clones and is missing some. The sample consists of about 88,000 clones, roughly 92% of them appearing once. The study's findings and limits: Those patients showing graft-donor T cell macrochimerism displayed high graft-versus-host to host-versus-graft clonal ratios in allografts.

The source is a human donor who received an intestinal transplant. The specimen was unstimulated CD4+ T cells sorted from spleen or lymph node cells, collected before intestinal transplant.

The CDR3 reads CASSPGRQGIYEQYF. CDR3 DNA sequence: TGTGCCAGCAGTCCGGGGAGACAAGGGATCTACGAGCAGTACTTC. V and J are TRBV2 and TRBJ2-7; tentative D call: TRBD2 (5 bases). The V gene's germline CDR1 is SNHLY and CDR2 FYNNEI. The V end lost 5 bases, the J end lost 3 bases, and 17 bases lay between the germline ends. The CDR3 has 15 residues.